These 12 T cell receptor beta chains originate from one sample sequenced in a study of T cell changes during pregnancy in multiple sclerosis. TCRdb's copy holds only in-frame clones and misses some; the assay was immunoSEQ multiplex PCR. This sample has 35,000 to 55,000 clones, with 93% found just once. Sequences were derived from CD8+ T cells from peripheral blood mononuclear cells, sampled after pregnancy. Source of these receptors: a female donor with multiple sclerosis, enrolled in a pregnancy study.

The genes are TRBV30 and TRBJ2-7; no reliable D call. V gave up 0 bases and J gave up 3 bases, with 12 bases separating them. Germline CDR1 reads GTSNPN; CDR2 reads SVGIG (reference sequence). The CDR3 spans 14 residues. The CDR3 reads CAWSVPAVHYEQYF. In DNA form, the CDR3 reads TGTGCCTGGAGTGTACCCGCAGTACACTACGAGCAGTACTTC.

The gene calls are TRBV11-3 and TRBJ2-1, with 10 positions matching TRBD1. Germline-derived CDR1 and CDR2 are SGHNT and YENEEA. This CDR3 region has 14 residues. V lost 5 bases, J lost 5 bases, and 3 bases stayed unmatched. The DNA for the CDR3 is TGTGCCAGCAGCCCGGGACAGGGGAACAATGAGCAGTTCTTC. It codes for CASSPGQGNNEQFF.

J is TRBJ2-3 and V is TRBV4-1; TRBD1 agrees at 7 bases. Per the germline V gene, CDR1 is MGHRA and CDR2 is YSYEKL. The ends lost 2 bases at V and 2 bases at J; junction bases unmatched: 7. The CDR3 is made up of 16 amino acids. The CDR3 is CASSQTGQTSTDTQYF. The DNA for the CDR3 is TGCGCCAGCAGCCAAACGGGACAGACCTCCACAGATACGCAGTATTTT.

DNA for the CDR3: TGTGCCAGCAGATCCGGGACAGGGTATGACAATGAGCAGTTCTTC. Translating gives CASRSGTGYDNEQFF. V and J are TRBV6-1 and TRBJ2-1; the match to TRBD1 covers 9 bases. V was clipped by 6 bases and J by 5 bases; unmatched bases: 8. Germline CDR1 is MNHNS and CDR2 is SASEGT. This CDR3 contains 15 residues.

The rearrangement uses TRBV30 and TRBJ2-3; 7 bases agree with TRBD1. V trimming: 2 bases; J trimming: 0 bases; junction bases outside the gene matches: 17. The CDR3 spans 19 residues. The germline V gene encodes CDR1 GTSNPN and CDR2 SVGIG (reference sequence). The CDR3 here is CAWSSSRPHTGASTDTQYF. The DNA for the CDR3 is TGTGCCTGGAGTTCCTCCCGCCCCCATACAGGGGCTAGCACAGATACGCAGTATTTT.

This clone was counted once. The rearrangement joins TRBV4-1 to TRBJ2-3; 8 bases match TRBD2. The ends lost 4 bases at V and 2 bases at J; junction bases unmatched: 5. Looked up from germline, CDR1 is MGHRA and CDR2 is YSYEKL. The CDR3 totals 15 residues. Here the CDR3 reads CASSRTSLDTDTQYF. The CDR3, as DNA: TGCGCCAGCAGCCGGACTAGCCTAGACACAGATACGCAGTATTTT.

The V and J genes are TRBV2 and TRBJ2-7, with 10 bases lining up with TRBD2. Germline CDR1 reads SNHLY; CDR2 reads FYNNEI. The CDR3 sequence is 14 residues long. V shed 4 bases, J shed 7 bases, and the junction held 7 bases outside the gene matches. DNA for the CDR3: TGTGCCAGCAGTGGTCTAGCGGGAGTAGTAGAGCAGTACTTC. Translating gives CASSGLAGVVEQYF.

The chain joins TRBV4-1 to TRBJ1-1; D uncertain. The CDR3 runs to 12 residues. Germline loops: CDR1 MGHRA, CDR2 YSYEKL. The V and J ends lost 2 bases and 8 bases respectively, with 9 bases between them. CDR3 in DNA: TGCGCCAGCAGCCAAACGGCGCGGGAAGCTTTCTTT. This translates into CASSQTAREAFF.

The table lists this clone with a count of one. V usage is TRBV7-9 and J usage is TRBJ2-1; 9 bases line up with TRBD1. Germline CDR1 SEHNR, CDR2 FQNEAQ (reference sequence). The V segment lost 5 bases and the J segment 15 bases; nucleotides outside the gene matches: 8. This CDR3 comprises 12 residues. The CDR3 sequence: CASSRGTGNGFF. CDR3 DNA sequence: TGTGCCAGCAGCAGGGGGACAGGGAATGGGTTCTTC.

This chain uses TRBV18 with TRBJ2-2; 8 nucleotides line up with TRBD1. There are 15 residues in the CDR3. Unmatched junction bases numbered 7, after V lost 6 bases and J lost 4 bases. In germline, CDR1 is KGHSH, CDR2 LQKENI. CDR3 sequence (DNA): TGTGCCAGCTCGCCGACAGGGGCTTTCACCGGGGAGCTGTTTTTT. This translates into CASSPTGAFTGELFF.

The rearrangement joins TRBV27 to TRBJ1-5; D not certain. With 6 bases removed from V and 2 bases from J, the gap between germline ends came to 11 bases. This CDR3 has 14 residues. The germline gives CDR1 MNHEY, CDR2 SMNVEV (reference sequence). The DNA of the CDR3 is TGTGCCAGCAGGTCGGGGTGGGGCAATCAGCCCCAGCATTTT. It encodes CASRSGWGNQPQHF.

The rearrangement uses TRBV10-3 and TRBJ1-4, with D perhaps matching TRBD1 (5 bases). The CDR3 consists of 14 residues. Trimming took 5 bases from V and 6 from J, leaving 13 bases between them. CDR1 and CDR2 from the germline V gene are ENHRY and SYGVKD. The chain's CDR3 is CAISPGRADEKLFF. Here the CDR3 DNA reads TGTGCCATCAGTCCGGGCAGGGCGGATGAAAAACTGTTTTTT.